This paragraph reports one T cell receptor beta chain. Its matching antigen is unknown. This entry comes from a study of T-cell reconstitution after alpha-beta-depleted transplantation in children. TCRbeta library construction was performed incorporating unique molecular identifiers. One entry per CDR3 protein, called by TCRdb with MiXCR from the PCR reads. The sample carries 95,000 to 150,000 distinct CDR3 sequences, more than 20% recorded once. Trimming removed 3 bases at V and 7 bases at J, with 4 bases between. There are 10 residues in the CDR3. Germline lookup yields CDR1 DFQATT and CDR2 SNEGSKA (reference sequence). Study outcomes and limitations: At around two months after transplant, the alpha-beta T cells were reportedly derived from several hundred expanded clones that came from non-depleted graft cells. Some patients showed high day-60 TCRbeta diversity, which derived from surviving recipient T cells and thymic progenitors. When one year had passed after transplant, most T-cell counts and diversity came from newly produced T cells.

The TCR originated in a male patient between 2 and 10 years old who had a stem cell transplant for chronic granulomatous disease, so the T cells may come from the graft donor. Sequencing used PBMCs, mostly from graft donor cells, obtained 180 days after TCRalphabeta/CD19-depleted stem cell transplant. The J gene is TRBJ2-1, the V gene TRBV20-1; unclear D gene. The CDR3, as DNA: TGCAGTGCTAGCAAGAATGAGCAGTTCTTC. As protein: CSASKNEQFF.